This T cell receptor beta chain is drawn from a study of cytomegalovirus exposure and HLA in healthy donors. Whole-study results and caveats: Across HLA loci, a later analysis found differing TCR association rates, with DRB1 most and HLA-C fewest.

Amplification used 60 Vbeta primers and 13 Jbeta primers. The table came from immunoSEQ multiplex PCR; TCRdb's copy has only in-frame clones and leaves some out. The repertoire holds about 98,000 clones, about 76% seen once, with 6.5% to 8.5% in the top ten. Trimming left V 1 base short and J 4 bases short, with 10 bases between. The CDR3 contains 13 residues. CDR1 SQVTM and CDR2 ANQGSEA come from the germline V gene. With respect to this clone: Its specificity is unknown.

This clonotype originated in a human donor in good health. The sequenced sample was PBMCs. The chain links TRBV29-1 to TRBJ1-1; D may be TRBD1 (6 bases). The CDR3 region is CSVEGGGGTEAFF. The CDR3, as DNA: TGCAGCGTTGAAGGAGGGGGTGGCACTGAAGCTTTCTTT.